The 9 T cell receptor beta chains in this list originate from one sample, sequenced in a study of blood T cell repertoires in COVID-19. The table came from immunoSEQ multiplex PCR; TCRdb's copy has only in-frame clones and leaves some out. The profile shows 650,000 to 800,000 clones, 85% to 90% of them singletons. The sequencing input was peripheral blood. Receptors were obtained from a woman younger than 35 with acute or convalescent COVID-19.

The chain joins TRBV19 to TRBJ1-4; D remains ambiguous. Per the germline V gene, CDR1 is LNHDA and CDR2 is SQIVND (reference sequence). V gave up 8 bases and J gave up 0 bases, with 16 bases separating them. This CDR3 region has 16 residues. Written as DNA, the CDR3 is TGTGCCAGTTCACCACAGCTACTTGCAACTAATGAAAAACTGTTTTTT. Translated, it gives CASSPQLLATNEKLFF. The full variable domain, rest sourced from reference TRBV19 and TRBJ1-4, is DGGITQSPKYLFRKEGQNVTLSCEQNLNHDAMYWYRQDPGQGLRLIYYSQIVNDFQKGDIAEGYSVSREKKESFPLTVTSAQKNPTAFYLCASSPQLLATNEKLFFGSGTQLSVL.

The rearrangement joins TRBV19 to TRBJ2-1, with 9 bases that match TRBD1. This CDR3 comprises 18 residues. The V segment lost 5 bases and the J segment 2 bases; nucleotides outside the gene matches: 13. Germline CDR1 reads LNHDA; CDR2 reads SQIVND (reference sequence). The CDR3 reads CASSHTPWTGATYNEQFF. In DNA form, the CDR3 reads TGTGCCAGTAGTCATACCCCCTGGACAGGGGCCACCTACAATGAGCAGTTCTTC.

The V and J genes are TRBV11-2 and TRBJ2-7; 12 bases fit TRBD2. The CDR3 spans 18 residues. The germline V gene encodes CDR1 SGHAT and CDR2 FQNNGV. Trimming at V came to 6 bases and at J to 3 bases, leaving 15 bases not matched to a gene. This CDR3 reads CASSHTSGGQTIFYEQYF. The CDR3, as DNA: TGTGCCAGCAGTCATACTAGCGGGGGGCAAACAATCTTCTACGAGCAGTACTTC.

The rearrangement links TRBV5-1 to TRBJ2-2; 12 bases fit TRBD2. The V and J ends lost 1 base and 5 bases, in that order; junction bases with no gene match: 0. CDR1 and CDR2 from the germline V gene are SGHRS and YFSETQ. CDR3 length: 15 amino acids. The chain's CDR3 is CASSLTSGGTGELFF. CDR3 in DNA: TGCGCCAGCAGCTTGACTAGCGGGGGGACCGGGGAGCTGTTTTTT.

This sequence joins TRBV2 and TRBJ1-5; a weak D match, TRBD1 (5 bases). Trimming cost V 3 bases and J 0 bases, with 15 bases left between them. Germline V gene sequence: CDR1 SNHLY, CDR2 FYNNEI. This CDR3 has 17 amino acids. CDR3 region: CASSDSGHIDSNQPQHF. CDR3 DNA: TGTGCCAGCAGTGATAGTGGACACATTGATAGCAATCAGCCCCAGCATTTT.

This chain links TRBV5-5 with TRBJ2-7; possibly TRBD2 for D (6 bases). The germline gives CDR1 SGHKS, CDR2 YYEKEE (reference sequence). V lost 0 bases and J lost 2, with 9 bases in between. The CDR3 sequence is 14 residues long. CDR3 bases: TGTGCCAGCAGCTTGGGGAGGGTGACCTACGAGCAGTACTTC. This codes for CASSLGRVTYEQYF.

This sequence joins TRBV2 and TRBJ2-1; 10 bases are a match to TRBD1. Germline assignment: CDR1 SNHLY and CDR2 FYNNEI. V trimming: 7 bases; J trimming: 9 bases; junction bases outside the gene matches: 9. The CDR3 consists of 14 residues. This CDR3 is CASKRTGGYGEQFF. CDR3 bases: TGTGCCAGCAAGCGGACAGGGGGGTACGGTGAGCAGTTCTTC. Full variable domain (missing parts from reference TRBV2 and TRBJ2-1): EPEVTQTPSHQVTQMGQEVILRCVPISNHLYFYWYRQILGQKVEFLVSFYNNEISEKSEIFDDQFSVERPDGSNFTLKIRSTKLEDSAMYFCASKRTGGYGEQFFGPGTRLTVL.

This sequence joins TRBV5-1 and TRBJ1-5; D is perhaps TRBD1 (5 bases). CDR3 length: 13 residues. Trimming cost V 4 bases and J 6 bases, with 11 bases left between them. Germline CDR1 SGHRS, CDR2 YFSETQ. The CDR3 DNA follows: TGCGCCAGCAGCGTGCAGGGTGGTCAGCCCCAGCATTTT. This gives the protein CASSVQGGQPQHF.

This rearrangement joins TRBV19 to TRBJ1-2, with 8 bases fitting TRBD1. With V trimmed by 7 bases and J by 4 bases, 8 bases remained unmatched. CDR3 size: 14 residues. Per the germline V gene, CDR1 is LNHDA and CDR2 is SQIVND (reference sequence). CDR3 protein: CASTPQGAIYGYTF. The CDR3 DNA reads TGTGCCAGTACCCCGCAGGGGGCGATCTATGGCTACACCTTC.